This TCR beta chain was recovered during a study of sequential checkpoint blockade in melanoma. Study at large: Patients were randomized 1:1 to nivolumab-then-ipilimumab or ipilimumab-then-nivolumab first-line. Maintenance nivolumab came after either treatment sequence.

Specified treatment: randomized to nivolumab then ipilimumab (arm A) or the reverse (arm B). From thawed PBMCs, live CD3+CD8+ cells negative for CD19 and CD56 were sorted. Trimming cost V 5 bases and J 2 bases; bases outside gene matches: 7. This CDR3 is built from 15 residues. Germline V lookup: CDR1 SEHNR, CDR2 FQNEAQ (reference sequence). This clone was seen only once. Generated by immunoSEQ multiplex PCR, the TCRdb table keeps only in-frame clones and is missing some. The repertoire holds fewer than 40,000 clones, 88% seen once, with around an eighth in the top ten. This receptor was identified in a human donor with melanoma. The specimen was CD8+ T cells sorted from blood (inferred from file names), collected from a patient given nivolumab and ipilimumab in sequence. The chain uses TRBV7-9 and TRBJ2-7; 9 bases map to TRBD1. CDR3 in DNA: TGTGCCAGCAGCCCTTGGACAGGGGAAGCCTACGAGCAGTACTTC. Protein sequence: CASSPWTGEAYEQYF. The variable domain in full, with the rest retrieved from reference TRBV7-9 and TRBJ2-7, is DTGVSQNPRHKITKRGQNVTFRCDPISEHNRLYWYRQTLGQGPEFLTYFQNEAQLEKSRLLSDRFSAERPKGSFSTLEIQRTEQGDSAMYLCASSPWTGEAYEQYFGPGTRLTVT.